This TCR beta chain was recovered during a study of blood T cell repertoires in COVID-19 (TCRdb year 2020). Background on the whole study: The collaborator samples originated in the United States, Italy and Spain and spanned the acute and convalescent phases of COVID-19. The material from the prospective study consisted of cDNA or gDNA derived from T cells, B-cell-depleted T cells, or PBMCs. Deeply sampled blood TCRbeta repertoires from subjects exposed to, actively infected with, or recovered from COVID-19 were included in the dataset. The repertoires were released in a freely available public database intended as a resource for research on the immune response to SARS-CoV-2. The samples were drawn from the first 160 participants of the ongoing ImmuneRACE study and from 950 to 1,500 subjects provided by 6 global collaborators. Nearly every sample came with metadata listing a de-identified subject ID, COVID-19 status, age in years and sex. HLA class I and class II types, where available, came from metadata supplied by the sample provider rather than from assay-based typing. The full study reports these points: How much clinical and demographic metadata was included differed by source and by participant, and the metadata was provided uncurated.

Comment on this clone: Its cognate antigen has yet to be identified. Base qualities are not at hand, and no much larger clone is one base apart.

In the prospective study, participants were roughly 18 to 100 years old, resided in about two dozen geographic areas of the United States, and were enrolled through a virtual design. In the prospective study, participants were assigned to cohorts based on the clinical history participants reported in a screening survey and a study questionnaire. Recovered participants in ImmuneRACE Cohort 3 were defined by two consecutive negative NP/OP PCR tests, clearance by a healthcare professional, or resolution of symptoms. Mobile phlebotomists in the prospective study collected whole blood, serum and a nasopharyngeal or oropharyngeal swab from every participant. Prospective study participants could optionally give additional blood draws and questionnaires over an approximately two-month period. Prospective study blood samples were shipped either frozen or at room temperature before DNA extraction. TCRbeta CDR3 regions were amplified from genomic DNA using the immunoSEQ Assay, a bias-controlled multiplex PCR. The study's processing was this. Within the assay, amplification of reference gene primers was used to estimate how many nucleated cells each sample contained. Sequence reads were collapsed and filtered to measure the absolute abundance of every unique TCRbeta CDR3 rearrangement. Productive Simpson clonality was computed per sample as the square root of Simpson's diversity index over productive rearrangements. TCRdb limited this immuneACCESS table to in-frame rearrangements with V and J called. A share of clones is missing; checked studies link under half to unresolved V genes, and the rest is unexplained. The V and J calls and clone size are taken from that table; D and trimming were inferred from the DNA. This sample comprises over 200,000 clones, around 85% of them detected only once. Under 2.5% of the sample lies in the top ten.

Spanning cysteine to phenylalanine, the CDR3 consists of 16 amino acids. Of the read, only the CDR3 DNA is kept; its 48 bases are in frame from base 1. Trimming costs V 8 bases and J 0 bases, and their ends lie 17 bases apart. Looking up the germline V gene yields CDR1 MDHEN and CDR2 SYDVKM. The sample taken for sequencing was PBMCs or T cells enriched from blood (not recorded which). The rearranged chain carries TRBV28 and TRBJ2-1; no D segment can be confidently identified. The receptor was isolated from a woman aged 45-60 years who had recovered from COVID-19. The nucleotide sequence reads TGTGCCAGCCTAGGCGTAGCTCCGAGCTCCTACAATGAGCAGTTCTTC. Translated, this gives CASLGVAPSSYNEQFF.